This entry lists 3 T cell receptor beta chains sequenced from one sample in a study of T-cell reconstitution after alpha-beta-depleted transplantation in children. Unique molecular identifiers were built into the TCRbeta library. A single record per CDR3 protein comes from TCRdb applying MiXCR to the PCR reads. The sample lists 400,000 to 450,000 distinct CDR3 sequences, 43% occurring once. Sequenced here: PBMCs, sampled before TCRalphabeta/CD19-depleted stem cell transplant. Receptor source: a girl aged 2 to 10 with aplastic anemia, due to receive a stem cell transplant.

This rearrangement joins TRBV27 to TRBJ2-7, with a weak D call TRBD1 (5 bases). This CDR3 is 16 amino acids long. V was pared by 3 bases and J by 3 bases, with 18 bases between. From germline, CDR1 is MNHEY and CDR2 SMNVEV (reference sequence). The CDR3 protein is CASSFLGLDLSYEQYF. The CDR3, as DNA: TGTGCCAGCAGTTTCTTGGGGCTTGACCTCAGCTACGAGCAGTACTTC.

The chain links TRBV30 to TRBJ2-3; D remains unclear. Looked up from germline, CDR1 is GTSNPN and CDR2 is SVGIG (reference sequence). Trimming took 2 bases from V and 2 from J, leaving 5 bases between them. The CDR3 consists of 12 residues. This CDR3 is CAWSSHTDTQYF. The CDR3 DNA reads TGTGCCTGGAGTTCCCACACAGATACGCAGTATTTT. Full variable domain (outside the CDR3, taken from reference TRBV30 and TRBJ2-3): SQTIHQWPATLVQPVGSPLSLECTVEGTSNPNLYWYRQAAGRGLQLLFYSVGIGQISSEVPQNLSASRPQDRQFILSSKKLLLSDSGFYLCAWSSHTDTQYFGPGTRLTVL.

This clonotype was recorded at least ten times. The V gene is TRBV28, the J gene TRBJ1-5; 7 nucleotides match TRBD1. CDR3 length equals 18 residues. Trimming cost V 3 bases and J 3 bases; bases outside gene matches: 14. Germline V gene lookup returns CDR1 MDHEN and CDR2 SYDVKM. CDR3 sequence reads: CASSFEPKRQGFNQPQHF. In DNA form, the CDR3 reads TGTGCCAGCAGTTTCGAACCGAAGAGACAGGGATTCAATCAGCCCCAGCATTTT.